The 2 T cell receptor beta chains listed next were all sequenced from one sample in a study of immune evolution from preneoplasia to lung adenocarcinoma. Assay used: immunoSEQ multiplex PCR; TCRdb lists only in-frame clones, some missing. The data hold several thousand clones, with roughly 76% observed a single time. The sequenced sample consisted of FFPE adjacent normal lung tissue. Receptor source: a donor at least 70 years old with lung adenocarcinoma.

The rearrangement links TRBV4-1 to TRBJ1-1, with D possibly being TRBD1 (6 bases). The CDR3 extends over 11 amino acids. V dropped 3 bases and J dropped 8 bases, with 7 bases sitting between them. The germline gives CDR1 MGHRA, CDR2 YSYEKL. The CDR3 DNA reads as TGCGCCAGCAGCCAGGGGGGCGAAGCTTTCTTT. It codes for CASSQGGEAFF.

The genes are TRBV7-6 and TRBJ1-4, with D possibly matching TRBD1 (5 bases). Germline assignment: CDR1 SGHVS and CDR2 FNYEAQ. V was clipped by 3 bases and J by 6 bases, with 8 bases between them. The CDR3 spans 13 residues. CDR3 sequence: CASSLGGYEKLFF. The CDR3 DNA is TGTGCCAGCAGCTTGGGGGGATATGAAAAACTGTTTTTT.